The 15 T cell receptor beta chains below all came from one sample that was sequenced in a study of radiotherapy plus CTLA-4 blockade in lung cancer. The method was immunoSEQ multiplex PCR; TCRdb's version includes in-frame clones alone and lacks a portion of them. Counted here are 25,000 to 40,000 clones, roughly 71% occurring once; the ten biggest clones make up around 4%. The material was peripheral blood, obtained from a patient treated with radiotherapy plus ipilimumab. These receptors all come from a human donor with non-small cell lung cancer who had stable disease on radiotherapy plus ipilimumab.

Within the sample, this clone is medium-sized. The chain carries TRBV5-1 and TRBJ2-7; D possibly corresponds to TRBD1 (5 bases). This CDR3 region has 13 residues. Germline lookup yields CDR1 SGHRS and CDR2 YFSETQ. Trimming shortened V by 3 bases and J by 3 bases, and 10 bases separated the two germline ends. This CDR3 reads CASSWQGDYEQYF. Written as DNA, the CDR3 is TGCGCCAGCAGCTGGCAAGGGGACTACGAGCAGTACTTC.

This clone appeared a few times. The rearrangement joins TRBV5-1 to TRBJ2-7; TRBD2 agrees at 12 bases. The CDR3 covers 15 residues. CDR1 and CDR2 (germline): SGHRS, YFSETQ. V dropped 4 bases and J dropped 2; count of bases not matched to a gene: 4. The CDR3 loop reads CASSPLAGGPYEQYF. For the CDR3, the DNA is TGCGCCAGCAGCCCCCTAGCGGGAGGGCCCTACGAGCAGTACTTC.

This rearrangement joins TRBV28 to TRBJ1-5; possible D gene TRBD1, 5 bases. The V and J ends lost 6 bases and 1 base respectively, with 13 bases between them. The CDR3 consists of 15 residues. CDR1 and CDR2 (germline): MDHEN, SYDVKM. Written as DNA, the CDR3 is TGTGCCAGCAGAAACGAGAGGGGAAGCAATCAGCCCCAGCATTTT. Translation gives CASRNERGSNQPQHF. Based on the CDR3 plus reference TRBV28 and TRBJ1-5, the full variable domain is DVKVTQSSRYLVKRTGEKVFLECVQDMDHENMFWYRQDPGLGLRLIYFSYDVKMKEKGDIPEGYSVSREKKERFSLILESASTNQTSMYLCASRNERGSNQPQHFGDGTRLSIL.

The chain is built from TRBV27 and TRBJ2-7, with no clear D. V shed 8 bases and J shed 6 bases, with 2 bases lying between them. Germline CDR1 and CDR2: MNHEY and SMNVEV (reference sequence). The CDR3 length is 8 residues. Here the CDR3 reads CASGEQYF. The DNA of the CDR3 is TGTGCCAGCGGCGAGCAGTACTTC.

The rearrangement links TRBV10-1 to TRBJ2-7; D is ambiguous. Trimming took off 6 bases at V and 3 bases at J, with 15 bases between the two ends. Germline CDR1 WNHNN, CDR2 SYGVQD (reference sequence). The CDR3 runs 14 residues. As DNA, the CDR3 is TGCGCCAGCAGAAGGGCCCTTTTATTCTACGAGCAGTACTTC. Translating gives CASRRALLFYEQYF.

J is TRBJ2-5 and V is TRBV7-9, with 7 bases aligning to TRBD1. The CDR3 is 17 residues long. Looked up from germline, CDR1 is SEHNR and CDR2 is FQNEAQ (reference sequence). Trimming cost V 5 bases and J 3 bases; bases outside gene matches: 15. CDR3 nucleotide sequence: TGTGCCAGCAGCCTCCAAATCCGGGACAGAGAAGAAGAGACCCAGTACTTC. It specifies CASSLQIRDREEETQYF.

The V gene is TRBV5-6, the J gene TRBJ1-1; D is unclear. Per the germline V gene, CDR1 is SGHDT and CDR2 is YYEEEE. The V end lost 1 base, the J end lost 2 bases, and 3 bases lay between the germline ends. This CDR3 contains 12 residues. The CDR3 spells CASSLPNTEAFF. The CDR3 nucleotides read TGTGCCAGCAGCTTGCCTAACACTGAAGCTTTCTTT.

The CDR3 bases are TGTGCCAGCAGCTTGGCCTGGTTAGCGGGAGCGTTGAGCACCGGGGAGCTGTTTTTT. Amino acids: CASSLAWLAGALSTGELFF. The V call is TRBV5-8, the J call TRBJ2-2; 9 bases agree with TRBD2. Germline lookup yields CDR1 SGHTS and CDR2 YDEGEE. There are 19 residues in the CDR3. V shed 0 bases and J 4 bases; nucleotides not matched to a gene: 13.

The rearrangement joins TRBV2 to TRBJ1-1; 12 bases align to TRBD1. The germline CDR1 and CDR2 sequences are SNHLY and FYNNEI. This CDR3 has 15 residues. V shed 5 bases and J 11 bases; nucleotides not matched to a gene: 12. CDR3: CASSLTRGQGAKAFF. The DNA of the CDR3 is TGTGCCAGCAGTCTCACTCGGGGACAGGGGGCAAAGGCTTTCTTT.

This chain joins TRBV4-1 and TRBJ2-3; TRBD1 or TRBD2 may be the D gene (5 bases each). The V gene's germline CDR1 is MGHRA and CDR2 YSYEKL. The CDR3 sequence is 16 residues long. V shed 0 bases and J shed 3 bases, with 13 bases lying between them. CDR3 nucleotide sequence: TGCGCCAGCAGCCAAGATTCGCAGGGAGTGACAGATACGCAGTATTTT. It specifies CASSQDSQGVTDTQYF.

This rearrangement joins TRBV11-3 to TRBJ2-7; 11 positions agree with TRBD1. The V gene end was trimmed by 0 bases and the J gene end by 7 bases; junction bases not matched to a gene: 5. Germline CDR1 reads SGHNT; CDR2 reads YENEEA. There are 15 residues in the CDR3. In DNA form, the CDR3 reads TGTGCCAGCAGCTTAGAGGACAGGGGGCGCAGGGAGCAGTACTTC. Translation: CASSLEDRGRREQYF. The variable domain in full, with the rest retrieved from reference TRBV11-3 and TRBJ2-7, is EAGVVQSPRYKIIEKKQPVAFWCNPISGHNTLYWYLQNLGQGPELLIRYENEEAVDDSQLPKDRFSAERLKGVDSTLKIQPAELGDSAVYLCASSLEDRGRREQYFGPGTRLTVT.

This clone was counted once. V is TRBV5-1 and J is TRBJ2-1; weak D call: TRBD2 (5 bases). Deletions cut 2 bases from V and 5 bases from J, with 14 bases between. Germline V lookup: CDR1 SGHRS, CDR2 YFSETQ. This CDR3 has 15 amino acids. CDR3 residues: CASSLEGSSHNEQFF. CDR3 sequence (DNA): TGCGCCAGCAGCTTAGAGGGCAGTAGCCACAATGAGCAGTTCTTC. The full variable domain, in which reference TRBV5-1 and TRBJ2-1 provide the parts outside the CDR3, is KAGVTQTPRYLIKTRGQQVTLSCSPISGHRSVSWYQQTPGQGLQFLFEYFSETQRNKGNFPGRFSGRQFSNSRSEMNVSTLELGDSALYLCASSLEGSSHNEQFFGPGTRLTVL.

The V gene is TRBV6-1, the J gene TRBJ1-2; 11 positions agree with TRBD1. The CDR3 is 17 amino acids. Losses at the gene ends were 1 base for V and 8 bases for J; bases not matched to a gene: 12. Germline-derived CDR1 and CDR2 are MNHNS and SASEGT. The CDR3 protein is CASSEVGQGDDRKGYTF. Written as DNA, the CDR3 is TGTGCCAGCAGTGAAGTGGGACAGGGGGATGATCGTAAGGGCTACACCTTC.

The rearrangement uses TRBV27 and TRBJ1-1, with 7 bases lining up with TRBD1. This CDR3 spans 14 amino acids. J lost 6 bases, V lost 3 bases, and 7 bases had no gene match. The germline V gene encodes CDR1 MNHEY and CDR2 SMNVEV (reference sequence). The CDR3 DNA follows: TGTGCCAGCAGTTTTAGGGGGCGCGAGTCTGAAGCTTTCTTT. Translating gives CASSFRGRESEAFF.

This clone has more than one count but fewer than ten. The chain has TRBV23-1 and TRBJ2-1; 7 nucleotides align to TRBD2. TRBV23-1 is annotated as an ORF whose role is uncertain. V was clipped by 5 bases and J by 2 bases; unmatched bases: 6. The CDR3 consists of 15 residues. The CDR3 DNA sequence: TGCGCCAGCAGTTGGGGGGAGGGTGCCTACAATGAGCAGTTCTTC. This sequence encodes CASSWGEGAYNEQFF.